Each of the 14 T cell receptor beta chains below was sequenced from the same sample in a study of post-analysis software for immune sequencing data (dated by TCRdb to between 2015 and 2017). The paper as a whole reports these results and caveats: Patients showed significantly higher frequencies than controls for several TRBV segments, among them TRBV5-6, TRBV5-1 and TRBV20-1.

The library was generated by PCR. The run used an Illumina HiSeq 2500. To reduce PCR and sequencing biases, unique molecular identifiers were built into the TCR beta cDNA libraries. TCRdb's own reprocessing of the public reads used fastp at Q25 and MiXCR and kept productive beta chains. Each record represents a unique CDR3 protein, reported with the most common genes and DNA among its rows. This sample has about 460,000 distinct CDR3 sequences in its table, and 40% to 55% of those were observed once. Jointly, the top ten make up 9% to 13% of the sample. For these TCRs, the target antigens are not known. Sample: blood. Every receptor here comes from a girl aged 5-17 years with multiple sclerosis.

V is TRBV20-1 and J is TRBJ2-7; D is perhaps TRBD1 (5 bases). Germline loops: CDR1 DFQATT, CDR2 SNEGSKA (reference sequence). Trimming took off 4 bases at V and 3 bases at J, with 22 bases between the two ends. CDR3 size: 16 residues. The CDR3 region is CSATNDRVGLGYEQYF. The CDR3 nucleotides read TGCAGTGCTACAAACGACAGAGTAGGATTGGGCTACGAGCAGTACTTC.

V is TRBV20-1 and J is TRBJ1-5, with 11 nucleotides matching TRBD1. The junction had 7 bases not matched to a gene; V was cut back by 4 bases and J by 8 bases. Per the germline V gene, CDR1 is DFQATT and CDR2 is SNEGSKA (reference sequence). The CDR3 sequence is 14 residues long. This chain's CDR3 is CSATKGTGGKPQHF. The CDR3 DNA reads TGCAGTGCTACTAAAGGGACAGGGGGAAAGCCCCAGCATTTT.

The chain is built from TRBV10-3 and TRBJ2-6; D call uncertain. V dropped 10 bases and J dropped 0 bases, with 16 bases sitting between them. The CDR3 consists of 16 residues. Germline CDR1 is ENHRY and CDR2 is SYGVKD. CDR3 bases: TGTGCCAGCGCCCCGTCATTATACTCTGGGGCCAACGTCCTGACTTTC. This gives the protein CASAPSLYSGANVLTF.

V gene TRBV7-9 combines with J gene TRBJ2-7; possibly TRBD1 for D (6 bases). The CDR3 consists of 14 residues. The V and J ends lost 11 bases and 4 bases respectively, with 21 bases between them. Germline CDR1 and CDR2: SEHNR and FQNEAQ (reference sequence). The CDR3 loop is CAGRKGDDSYEQYF. CDR3 DNA: TGTGCCGGAAGGAAGGGGGACGATTCATACGAGCAGTACTTC.

The chain couples TRBV4-1 to TRBJ1-4; unclear D gene. V gave up 0 bases and J gave up 5 bases, with 10 bases separating them. The CDR3 runs 15 residues. The germline V gene has CDR1 MGHRA and CDR2 YSYEKL. DNA of the CDR3: TGCGCCAGCAGCCAAGAGGCCCACGCGAATGAAAAACTGTTTTTT. Translated: CASSQEAHANEKLFF.

J is TRBJ2-5 and V is TRBV5-1; 9 bases line up with TRBD1. V lost 4 bases and J lost 1; bases outside the gene matches: 17. The germline gives CDR1 SGHRS, CDR2 YFSETQ. This CDR3 is 19 amino acids long. In DNA form, the CDR3 reads TGCGCCAGCAGCGTAGGCTATTTAGGGACAGGGAATATCCAAGAGACCCAGTACTTC. Its translation is CASSVGYLGTGNIQETQYF.

In its sample, this clonotype was seen a few times. The rearrangement links TRBV12-3 or TRBV12-4 to TRBJ2-7; TRBD1 agrees at 8 bases. V gave up 5 bases and J gave up 2 bases; unmatched junction bases: 11. The CDR3 spans 16 residues. This CDR3 is CASSQNPGQATYEQYF. As DNA, the CDR3 is TGTGCCAGCAGTCAAAACCCGGGACAGGCAACCTACGAGCAGTACTTC.

The rearrangement joins TRBV6-6 to TRBJ1-2; 10 bases align to TRBD1. The V and J ends lost 9 bases and 7 bases, in that order; junction bases with no gene match: 5. CDR1 and CDR2 from the germline V gene are MNHNY and SVGAGI (reference sequence). This CDR3 is 12 amino acids long. Here the CDR3 DNA reads TGTGCCAGTGGACAGGGGGTGTCTGGCTACACCTTC. This encodes CASGQGVSGYTF.

This clonotype was recorded a few times. The chain employs TRBV20-1 and TRBJ1-2; TRBD1 might be the D (5 bases). From germline, CDR1 is DFQATT and CDR2 SNEGSKA (reference sequence). The CDR3 covers 11 residues. The CDR3 sequence: CGGVGGYGYTF. Here the CDR3 DNA reads TGCGGAGGGGTCGGGGGATATGGCTACACCTTC.

In its sample, this clonotype was seen a few times. The rearrangement uses TRBV4-1 and TRBJ2-7; the match to TRBD1 covers 8 bases. V shed 4 bases, J shed 0 bases, and the junction held 5 bases outside the gene matches. CDR3 length: 15 residues. Germline V gives CDR1 MGHRA, CDR2 YSYEKL. CDR3 sequence reads: CASSPSGQVSYEQYF. The CDR3 DNA reads as TGCGCCAGCAGCCCCTCGGGACAGGTCTCCTACGAGCAGTACTTC.

The chain is built from TRBV12-3 or TRBV12-4 and TRBJ2-7; 7 bases map to TRBD2. Unmatched junction bases numbered 4, after V lost 2 bases and J lost 3 bases. The CDR3 has 14 amino acids. The CDR3 DNA is TGTGCCAGCAGTTTATGGGGGGGGGACTACGAGCAGTACTTC. It translates to CASSLWGGDYEQYF.

This sequence joins TRBV12-3 or TRBV12-4 and TRBJ2-5; 13 bases fit TRBD2. The CDR3 runs 16 residues. J lost 3 bases, V lost 6 bases, and 7 bases had no gene match. The CDR3 sequence is CASSLGLAGPKETQYF. The DNA for the CDR3 is TGTGCCAGCAGCTTGGGACTAGCGGGACCTAAAGAGACCCAGTACTTC.

This clonotype has just a few counts. The chain carries TRBV20-1 and TRBJ2-5; no firm D call. With 6 bases removed from V and 5 bases from J, the gap between germline ends came to 13 bases. Germline V lookup: CDR1 DFQATT, CDR2 SNEGSKA (reference sequence). The CDR3 contains 12 residues. The CDR3, as DNA: TGCAGTGCGAGATCGAGCACGGAGACCCAGTACTTC. Translation: CSARSSTETQYF.

This clonotype was seen a single time. The gene calls are TRBV4-1 and TRBJ2-1, with 11 positions matching TRBD2. This CDR3 comprises 16 residues. Germline V gives CDR1 MGHRA, CDR2 YSYEKL. The trim removed 3 bases at V and 2 bases at J, leaving 3 bases unmatched. CDR3 DNA sequence: TGCGCCAGCAGCCAGTTACTAGCGGGAGCCTACAATGAGCAGTTCTTC. It codes for CASSQLLAGAYNEQFF.